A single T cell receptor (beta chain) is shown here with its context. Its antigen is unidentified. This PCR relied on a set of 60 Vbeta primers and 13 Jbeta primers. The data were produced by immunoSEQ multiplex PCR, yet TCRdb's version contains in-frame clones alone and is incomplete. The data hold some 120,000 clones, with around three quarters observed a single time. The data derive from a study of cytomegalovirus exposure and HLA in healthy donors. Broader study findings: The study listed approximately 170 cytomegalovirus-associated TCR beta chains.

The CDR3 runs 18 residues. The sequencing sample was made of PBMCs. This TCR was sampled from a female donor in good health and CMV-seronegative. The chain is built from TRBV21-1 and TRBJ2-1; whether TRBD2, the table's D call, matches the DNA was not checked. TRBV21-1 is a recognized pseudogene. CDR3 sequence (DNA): TGTGCCAGCAGCAATAGGGTGGCTAGCGGGAGGGCCTACAATGAGCAGTTCTTC. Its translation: CASSNRVASGRAYNEQFF.